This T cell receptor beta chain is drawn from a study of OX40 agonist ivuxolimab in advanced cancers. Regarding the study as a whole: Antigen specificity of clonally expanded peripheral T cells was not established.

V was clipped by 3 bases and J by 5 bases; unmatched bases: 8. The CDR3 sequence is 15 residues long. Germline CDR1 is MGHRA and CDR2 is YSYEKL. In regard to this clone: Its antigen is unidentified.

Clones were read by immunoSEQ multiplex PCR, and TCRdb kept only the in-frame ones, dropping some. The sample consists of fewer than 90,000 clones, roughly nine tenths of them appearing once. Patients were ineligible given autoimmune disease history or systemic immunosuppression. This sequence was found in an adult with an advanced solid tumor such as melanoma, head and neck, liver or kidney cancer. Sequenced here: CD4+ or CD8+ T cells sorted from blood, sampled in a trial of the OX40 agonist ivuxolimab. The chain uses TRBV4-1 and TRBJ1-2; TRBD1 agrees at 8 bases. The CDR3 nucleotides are TGCGCCAGCAGCCAGGCAGGGGACAGGCCATATGGCTACACCTTC. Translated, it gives CASSQAGDRPYGYTF.